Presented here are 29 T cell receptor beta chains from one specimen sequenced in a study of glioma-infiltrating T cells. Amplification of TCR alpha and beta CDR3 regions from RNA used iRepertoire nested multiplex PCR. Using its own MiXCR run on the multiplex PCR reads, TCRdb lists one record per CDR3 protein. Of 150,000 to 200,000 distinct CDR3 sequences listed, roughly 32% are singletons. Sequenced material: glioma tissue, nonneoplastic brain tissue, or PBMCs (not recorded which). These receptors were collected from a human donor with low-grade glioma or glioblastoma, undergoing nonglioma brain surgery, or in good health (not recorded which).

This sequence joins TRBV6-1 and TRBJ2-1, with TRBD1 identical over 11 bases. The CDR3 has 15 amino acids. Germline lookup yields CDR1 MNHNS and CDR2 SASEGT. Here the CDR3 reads CVSKARDRGGDEQFF. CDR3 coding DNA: TGTGTTAGCAAAGCGAGGGACAGGGGGGGGGATGAGCAGTTCTTC.

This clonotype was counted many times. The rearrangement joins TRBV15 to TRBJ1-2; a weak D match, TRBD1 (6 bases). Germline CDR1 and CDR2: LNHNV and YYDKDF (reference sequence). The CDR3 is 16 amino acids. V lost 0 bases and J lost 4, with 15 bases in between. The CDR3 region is CATSRDRGRGFYGYTF. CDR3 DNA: TGTGCCACCAGCAGAGACCGGGGCAGGGGTTTCTATGGCTACACCTTC.

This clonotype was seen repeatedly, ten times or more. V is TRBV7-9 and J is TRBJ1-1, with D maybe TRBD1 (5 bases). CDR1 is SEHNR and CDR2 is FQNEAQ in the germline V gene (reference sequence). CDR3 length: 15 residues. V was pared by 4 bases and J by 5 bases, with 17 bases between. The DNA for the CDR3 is TGTGCCAGCAGCTCCTATTCAGGGAGCGGGACTGAAGCTTTCTTT. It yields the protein CASSSYSGSGTEAFF.

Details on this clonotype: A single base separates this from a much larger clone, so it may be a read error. Written as DNA, the CDR3 is TGTGCCAGCAGATGGAGGACTGAAGCTTTGTTT. Translated, it gives CASRWRTEALF. The rearrangement uses TRBV2 and TRBJ1-1; D gene ambiguous. The CDR3 sequence is 11 residues long. The germline CDR1 and CDR2 sequences are SNHLY and FYNNEI.

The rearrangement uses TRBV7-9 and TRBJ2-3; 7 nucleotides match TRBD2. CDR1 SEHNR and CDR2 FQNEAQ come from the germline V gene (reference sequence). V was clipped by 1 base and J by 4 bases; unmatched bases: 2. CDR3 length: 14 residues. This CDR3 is CASSLVGGPDTQYF. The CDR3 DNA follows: TGTGCCAGCAGCTTAGTGGGAGGGCCAGATACGCAGTATTTT.

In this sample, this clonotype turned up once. As DNA, the CDR3 is TGCGCCAGCAGGGCTACGTTCACAGATACGCAGTATTTT. As protein: CASRATFTDTQYF. V gene TRBV5-1 combines with J gene TRBJ2-3; D not certain. The V end was cut by 5 bases, the J end by 2 bases, with 9 bases between. The CDR3 extends over 13 amino acids. Germline CDR1 SGHRS, CDR2 YFSETQ.

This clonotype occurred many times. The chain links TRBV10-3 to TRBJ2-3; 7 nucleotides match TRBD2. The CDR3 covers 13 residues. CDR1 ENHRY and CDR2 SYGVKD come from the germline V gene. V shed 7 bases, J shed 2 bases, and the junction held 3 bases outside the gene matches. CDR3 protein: CAIKGGPTDTQYF. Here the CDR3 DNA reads TGTGCCATCAAGGGAGGGCCCACAGATACGCAGTATTTT.

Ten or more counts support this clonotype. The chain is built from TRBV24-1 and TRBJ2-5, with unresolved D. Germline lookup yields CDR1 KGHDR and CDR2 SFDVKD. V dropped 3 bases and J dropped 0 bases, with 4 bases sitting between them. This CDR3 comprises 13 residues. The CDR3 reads CATSDEYQETQYF. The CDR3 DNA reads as TGTGCCACCAGTGATGAGTACCAAGAGACCCAGTACTTC.

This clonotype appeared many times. For the CDR3, the DNA is TGTGCCAGCAGTAAACGGACAGGGGTCAATGAAAAACTGTTTTTT. Its protein is CASSKRTGVNEKLFF. The V gene is TRBV2, the J gene TRBJ1-4; 9 positions agree with TRBD1. CDR3 length equals 15 residues. From germline, CDR1 is SNHLY and CDR2 FYNNEI. The junction had 6 bases not matched to a gene; V was cut back by 5 bases and J by 5 bases. The full variable domain, rest sourced from reference TRBV2 and TRBJ1-4, is EPEVTQTPSHQVTQMGQEVILRCVPISNHLYFYWYRQILGQKVEFLVSFYNNEISEKSEIFDDQFSVERPDGSNFTLKIRSTKLEDSAMYFCASSKRTGVNEKLFFGSGTQLSVL.

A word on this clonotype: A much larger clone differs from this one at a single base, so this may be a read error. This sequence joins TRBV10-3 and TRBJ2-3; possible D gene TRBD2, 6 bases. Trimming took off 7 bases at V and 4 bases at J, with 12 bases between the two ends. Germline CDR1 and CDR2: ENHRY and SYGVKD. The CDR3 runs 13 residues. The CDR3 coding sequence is TGTGCCATCACCACGGGAGCCGCAGATACGCAGTATTTT. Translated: CAITTGAADTQYF.

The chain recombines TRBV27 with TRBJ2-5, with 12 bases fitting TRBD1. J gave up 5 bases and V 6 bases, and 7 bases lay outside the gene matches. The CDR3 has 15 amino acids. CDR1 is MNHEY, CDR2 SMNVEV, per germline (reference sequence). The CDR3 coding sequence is TGTGCCAGCAGACCGGGACAGGGGGCAGTGGAGACCCAGTACTTC. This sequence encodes CASRPGQGAVETQYF.

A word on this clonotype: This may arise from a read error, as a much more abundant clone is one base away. The CDR3: CSASEAAFYNEQSF. CDR3 bases: TGCAGTGCTAGCGAGGCGGCTTTCTACAATGAGCAGTCCTTC. The rearrangement links TRBV20-1 to TRBJ2-1; D ambiguous. Per the germline V gene, CDR1 is DFQATT and CDR2 is SNEGSKA (reference sequence). The CDR3 sequence is 14 residues long.

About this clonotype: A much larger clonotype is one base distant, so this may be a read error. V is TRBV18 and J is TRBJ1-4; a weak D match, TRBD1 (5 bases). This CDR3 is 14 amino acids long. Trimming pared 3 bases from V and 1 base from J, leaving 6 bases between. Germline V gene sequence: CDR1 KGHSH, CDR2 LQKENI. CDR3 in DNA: TGTGCCAGCTCACCGGACATAACTAATGAAAAACTGTTTTTT. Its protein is CASSPDITNEKLFF.

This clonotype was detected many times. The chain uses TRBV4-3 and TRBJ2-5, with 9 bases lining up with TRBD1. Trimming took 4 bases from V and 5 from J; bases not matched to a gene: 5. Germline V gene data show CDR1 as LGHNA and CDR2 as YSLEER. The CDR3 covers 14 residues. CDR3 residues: CASSPYGQGETQYF. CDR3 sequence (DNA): TGCGCCAGCAGCCCCTATGGACAGGGGGAGACCCAGTACTTC.

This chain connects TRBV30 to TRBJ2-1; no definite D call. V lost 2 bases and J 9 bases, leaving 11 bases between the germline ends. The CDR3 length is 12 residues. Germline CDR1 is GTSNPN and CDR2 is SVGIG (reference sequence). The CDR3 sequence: CAWSNMGPEQFF. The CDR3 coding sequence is TGTGCCTGGAGTAATATGGGCCCTGAGCAGTTCTTC.

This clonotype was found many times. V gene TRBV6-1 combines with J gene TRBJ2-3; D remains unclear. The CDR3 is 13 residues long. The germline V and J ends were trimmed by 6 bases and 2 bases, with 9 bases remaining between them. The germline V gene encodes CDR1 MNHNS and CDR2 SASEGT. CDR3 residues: CASSPRYTDTQYF. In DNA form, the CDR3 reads TGTGCCAGCAGCCCCCGATACACAGATACGCAGTATTTT.

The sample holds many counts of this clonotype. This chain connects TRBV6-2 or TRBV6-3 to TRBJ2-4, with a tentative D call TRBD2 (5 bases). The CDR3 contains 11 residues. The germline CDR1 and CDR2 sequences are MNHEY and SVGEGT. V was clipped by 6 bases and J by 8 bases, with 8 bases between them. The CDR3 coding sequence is TGTGCCAGCAGCCCGGGGTACATTCAGTACTTC. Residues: CASSPGYIQYF.

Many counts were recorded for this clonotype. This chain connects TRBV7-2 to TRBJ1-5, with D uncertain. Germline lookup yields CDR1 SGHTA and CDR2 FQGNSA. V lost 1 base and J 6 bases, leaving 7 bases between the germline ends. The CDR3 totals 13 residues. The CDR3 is CASSLEGSQPQHF. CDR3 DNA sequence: TGTGCCAGCAGCTTAGAAGGTAGTCAGCCCCAGCATTTT.

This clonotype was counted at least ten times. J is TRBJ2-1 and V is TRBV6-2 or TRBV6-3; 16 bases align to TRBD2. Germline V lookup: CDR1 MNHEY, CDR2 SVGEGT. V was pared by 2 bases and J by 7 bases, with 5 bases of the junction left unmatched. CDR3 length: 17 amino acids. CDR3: CASSYGTSGRAVNEQFF. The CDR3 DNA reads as TGTGCCAGCAGTTACGGGACTAGCGGGAGGGCCGTTAATGAGCAGTTCTTC.

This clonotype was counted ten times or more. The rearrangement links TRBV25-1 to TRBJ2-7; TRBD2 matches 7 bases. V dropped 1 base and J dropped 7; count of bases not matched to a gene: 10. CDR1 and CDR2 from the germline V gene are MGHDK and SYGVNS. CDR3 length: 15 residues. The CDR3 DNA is TGTGCCAGCAGTGAATGGGGGGAGGGGCGTCCAGAGCAGTACTTC. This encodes CASSEWGEGRPEQYF.

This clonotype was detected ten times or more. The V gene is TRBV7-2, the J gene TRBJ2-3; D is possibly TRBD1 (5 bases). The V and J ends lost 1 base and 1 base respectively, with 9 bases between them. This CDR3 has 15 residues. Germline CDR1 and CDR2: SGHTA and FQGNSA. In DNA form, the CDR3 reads TGTGCCAGCAGCTTAGAGCTAGGGGGCACAGATACGCAGTATTTT. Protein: CASSLELGGTDTQYF. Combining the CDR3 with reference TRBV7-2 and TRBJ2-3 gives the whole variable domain GAGVSQSPSNKVTEKGKDVELRCDPISGHTALYWYRQSLGQGLEFLIYFQGNSAPDKSGLPSDRFSAERTGGSVSTLTIQRTQQEDSAVYLCASSLELGGTDTQYFGPGTRLTVL.

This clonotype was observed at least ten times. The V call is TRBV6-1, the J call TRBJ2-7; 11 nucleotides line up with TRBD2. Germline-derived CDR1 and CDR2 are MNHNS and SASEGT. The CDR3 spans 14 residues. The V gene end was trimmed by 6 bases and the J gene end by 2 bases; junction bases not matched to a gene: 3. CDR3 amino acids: CASSGGLAAYEQYF. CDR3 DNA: TGTGCCAGCAGCGGGGGACTAGCGGCCTACGAGCAGTACTTC.

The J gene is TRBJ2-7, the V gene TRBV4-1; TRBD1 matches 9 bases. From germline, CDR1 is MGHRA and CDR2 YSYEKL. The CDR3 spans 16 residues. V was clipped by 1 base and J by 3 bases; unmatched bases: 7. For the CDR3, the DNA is TGCGCCAGCAGCCAAGTAATGGGACAGGGTTTCTACGAGCAGTACTTC. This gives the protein CASSQVMGQGFYEQYF.

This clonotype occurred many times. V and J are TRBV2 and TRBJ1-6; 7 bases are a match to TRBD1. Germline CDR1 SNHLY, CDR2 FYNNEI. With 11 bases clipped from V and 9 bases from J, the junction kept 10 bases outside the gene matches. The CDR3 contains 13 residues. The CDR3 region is CAGGGQGGSPLHF. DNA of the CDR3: TGTGCCGGCGGGGGCCAGGGGGGTTCACCCCTCCACTTT.

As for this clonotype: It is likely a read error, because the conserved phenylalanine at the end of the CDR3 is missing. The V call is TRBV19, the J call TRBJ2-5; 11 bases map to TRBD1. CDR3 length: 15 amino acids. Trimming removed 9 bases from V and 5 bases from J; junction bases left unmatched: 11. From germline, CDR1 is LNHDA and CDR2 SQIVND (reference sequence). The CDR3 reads CASRPGQGVSETQYL. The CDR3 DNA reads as TGTGCCAGCAGACCGGGACAGGGGGTTTCGGAGACCCAGTACCTC.

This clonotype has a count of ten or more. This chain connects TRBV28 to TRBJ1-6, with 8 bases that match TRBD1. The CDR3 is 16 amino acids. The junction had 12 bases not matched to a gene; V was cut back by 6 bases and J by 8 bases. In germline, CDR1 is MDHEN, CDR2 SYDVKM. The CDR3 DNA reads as TGTGCCAGCAGACAACCAGGGGGCGCGGGAGATTCACCCCTCCACTTT. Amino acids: CASRQPGGAGDSPLHF.

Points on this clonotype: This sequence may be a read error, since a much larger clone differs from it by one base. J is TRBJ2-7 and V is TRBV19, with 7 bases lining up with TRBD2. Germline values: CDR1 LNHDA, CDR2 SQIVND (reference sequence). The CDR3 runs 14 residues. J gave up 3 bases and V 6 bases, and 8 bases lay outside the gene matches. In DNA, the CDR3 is TGTGCCAGTAGCCAAAAAGCGGGGATCTACGAGCAGTACTTC. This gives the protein CASSQKAGIYEQYF.

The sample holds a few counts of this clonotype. In DNA form, the CDR3 reads TGTGCCAGCAGCCAAAGGACTAGCGGGGTCAATGAGCAGTTCTTC. Its translation: CASSQRTSGVNEQFF. V gene TRBV7-3 combines with J gene TRBJ2-1; TRBD2 agrees at 12 bases. Losses at the gene ends were 5 bases for V and 6 bases for J; bases not matched to a gene: 5. The CDR3 runs to 15 residues. Germline assignment: CDR1 SGHTA and CDR2 FQGTGA. Complete variable domain (other parts from reference TRBV7-3 and TRBJ2-1): GAGVSQTPSNKVTEKGKYVELRCDPISGHTALYWYRQSLGQGPEFLIYFQGTGAADDSGLPNDRFFAVRPEGSVSTLKIQRTERGDSAVYLCASSQRTSGVNEQFFGPGTRLTVL.

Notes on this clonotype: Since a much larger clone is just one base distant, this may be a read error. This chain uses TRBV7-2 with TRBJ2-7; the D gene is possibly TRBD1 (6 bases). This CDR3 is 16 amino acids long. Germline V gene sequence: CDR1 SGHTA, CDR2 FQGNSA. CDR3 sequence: CASSPSGTTGAYEKYF. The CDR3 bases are TGTGCCAGCAGCCCCAGTGGGACAACCGGGGCCTACGAGAAGTACTTC.